The 15 T cell receptor beta chains below were found in one sample sequenced in a study of cytomegalovirus exposure and HLA in healthy donors. The PCR used 60 Vbeta and 13 Jbeta primers. Using immunoSEQ multiplex PCR, the repertoire was profiled, and TCRdb retains in-frame clones only, with some absent. The sample consists of roughly 110,000 clones, roughly 80% of them appearing once. Input material: PBMCs. The receptors shown here come from a man under 40 in good health and CMV-seronegative.

This chain connects TRBV6-5 to TRBJ2-3; 9 nucleotides match TRBD2. Germline assignment: CDR1 MNHEY and CDR2 SVGAGI. The CDR3 consists of 14 residues. V shed 5 bases, J shed 6 bases, and the junction held 6 bases outside the gene matches. In DNA form, the CDR3 reads TGTGCCAGCAGTCCGGCGGGGGGGTCCGATACGCAGTATTTT. Protein sequence: CASSPAGGSDTQYF.

This chain connects TRBV6-5 to TRBJ2-5; perhaps TRBD2 as D (5 bases). In germline, CDR1 is MNHEY, CDR2 SVGAGI. The ends were cut back, 0 bases at V and 2 bases at J, with 13 bases in the middle. The length of the CDR3 is 16 residues. As DNA, the CDR3 is TGTGCCAGCAGTTACTCGATCCCCTCGGGGCAAGAGACCCAGTACTTC. Its protein product is CASSYSIPSGQETQYF.

Comment on this clone: Other DNA sequences in this specimen translate into the identical CDR3. This chain links TRBV6-6 with TRBJ2-7; 10 bases align to TRBD2. Germline V gene sequence: CDR1 MNHNY, CDR2 SVGAGI (reference sequence). CDR3 length: 14 amino acids. With 8 bases clipped from V and 3 bases from J, the junction kept 7 bases outside the gene matches. CDR3 coding DNA: TGTGCCAGCCTGGGGGCTAGCGGGAGCTACGAGCAGTACTTC. Translating it yields CASLGASGSYEQYF.

This clone occurred a few times. V gene TRBV2 combines with J gene TRBJ1-6; the D gene is possibly TRBD1 (5 bases). The CDR3 loop spans 16 amino acids. V was shortened by 0 bases and J by 6 bases, with 12 bases between the two germline ends. Germline V lookup: CDR1 SNHLY, CDR2 FYNNEI. Written as DNA, the CDR3 is TGTGCCAGCAGTGAAGCGCAAGGGGCGCTTAATTCACCCCTCCACTTT. Protein sequence: CASSEAQGALNSPLHF.

The gene calls are TRBV19 and TRBJ2-1; 9 bases match TRBD2. V lost 10 bases to trimming and J lost 5 bases; unmatched junction nucleotides: 9. Germline lookup yields CDR1 LNHDA and CDR2 SQIVND (reference sequence). There are 14 residues in the CDR3. CDR3 DNA: TGTGCCATCACCGCGGGAGGGCCACACAATGAGCAGTTCTTC. It translates to CAITAGGPHNEQFF.

The V gene is TRBV2, the J gene TRBJ1-6; no clear D. Trimming stripped 7 bases from V and 9 bases from J, with 13 bases between. Germline V gene lookup returns CDR1 SNHLY and CDR2 FYNNEI. The CDR3 has 13 amino acids. The DNA for the CDR3 is TGTGCCAGCATAGCCGGCCTCAGTTCACCCCTCCACTTT. Amino acid sequence: CASIAGLSSPLHF.

The chain uses TRBV30 and TRBJ2-7, with 8 bases fitting TRBD2. Germline V CDR1 and CDR2: GTSNPN, SVGIG (reference sequence). J was trimmed by 6 bases and V by 2 bases; bases with no gene match: 0. CDR3 size: 11 residues. This CDR3 is CAWSLAGEQYF. The CDR3 DNA sequence: TGTGCCTGGAGTCTAGCGGGCGAGCAGTACTTC.

There are a few counts of this clone. An end of the junction does not agree with germline; a read error may underlie this. The J gene is TRBJ1-1, the V gene TRBV6-1, with D maybe TRBD1 (5 bases). From germline, CDR1 is MNHNS and CDR2 SASEGT. This CDR3 region has 13 residues. The CDR3 spells CASLTGGNPEAFF. The CDR3 nucleotides are TGTGCCAGCTTAACCGGGGGGAACCCTGAAGCTTTCTTT.

The chain is built from TRBV6-5 and TRBJ2-3; D possibly corresponds to TRBD2 (6 bases). CDR1 and CDR2 (germline): MNHEY, SVGAGI. The ends were cut back, 8 bases at V and 4 bases at J, with 10 bases in the middle. The CDR3 contains 12 residues. The CDR3 DNA sequence: TGTGCCAGCGGCTCTAGCGCAGATACGCAGTATTTT. It is translated as CASGSSADTQYF.

The rearrangement joins TRBV2 to TRBJ2-3, with D unresolved. CDR1 and CDR2 (germline): SNHLY, FYNNEI. V was trimmed by 4 bases and J by 2 bases, leaving 10 bases between them. This CDR3 is 14 amino acids long. The CDR3 here is CASSVEQLTDTQYF. The CDR3 region has the DNA TGTGCCAGCAGTGTGGAACAGCTCACAGATACGCAGTATTTT. The whole variable domain, filled in from reference TRBV2 and TRBJ2-3, reads EPEVTQTPSHQVTQMGQEVILRCVPISNHLYFYWYRQILGQKVEFLVSFYNNEISEKSEIFDDQFSVERPDGSNFTLKIRSTKLEDSAMYFCASSVEQLTDTQYFGPGTRLTVL.

Only one count was recorded for this clone. This chain connects TRBV5-4 to TRBJ1-1; D may be TRBD1 (5 bases). Trimming removed 1 base at V and 2 bases at J, with 12 bases between. Germline CDR1 and CDR2: SGHNT and YYREEE (reference sequence). This CDR3 is 15 amino acids long. This chain's CDR3 is CASSLLGGLNTEAFF. The CDR3 DNA sequence: TGTGCCAGCAGCTTGTTGGGGGGACTCAACACTGAAGCTTTCTTT.

This chain joins TRBV5-1 and TRBJ1-5; D is unclear. CDR3 length: 14 amino acids. Germline V CDR1 and CDR2: SGHRS, YFSETQ. Trimming took 0 bases from V and 9 from J, leaving 13 bases between them. The DNA for the CDR3 is TGCGCCAGCAGCTTGGGGCAGGCCCCCGGGCCCCAGCATTTT. Its translation: CASSLGQAPGPQHF.

A word on this clone: A read error may account for a junction end that differs from germline. The rearrangement joins TRBV7-7 to TRBJ2-1; D call uncertain. The CDR3 runs to 13 residues. Germline V gene lookup returns CDR1 SSHAT and CDR2 FNYEAQ (reference sequence). The CDR3: CASSLVSYNEQFF. In nucleotides, the CDR3 is TGTGCTAGCAGCTTAGTCTCGTACAATGAGCAGTTCTTC.

J is TRBJ1-2 and V is TRBV9; 7 bases fit TRBD1. The V gene's germline CDR1 is SGDLS and CDR2 YYNGEE. V shed 3 bases and J 4 bases; nucleotides not matched to a gene: 6. This CDR3 is 14 amino acids long. The CDR3, as DNA: TGTGCCAGCAGCGGGGGACAGACTCCCTATGGCTACACCTTC. Its protein is CASSGGQTPYGYTF. Looking up the rest from reference TRBV9 and TRBJ1-2 gives the full variable domain: DSGVTQTPKHLITATGQRVTLRCSPRSGDLSVYWYQQSLDQGLQFLIQYYNGEERAKGNILERFSAQQFPDLHSELNLSSLELGDSALYFCASSGGQTPYGYTFGSGTRLTVV.

The chain recombines TRBV2 with TRBJ2-3, with 12 bases that match TRBD2. Germline V lookup: CDR1 SNHLY, CDR2 FYNNEI. The CDR3 length is 15 residues. With V trimmed by 6 bases and J by 6 bases, 7 bases remained unmatched. This chain's CDR3 is CASRTPSGGEDTQYF. DNA for the CDR3: TGTGCCAGCAGAACACCTAGCGGGGGGGAGGATACGCAGTATTTT.